This T cell receptor beta chain was sequenced for a study of blood T cell repertoires in COVID-19. Study summary: Acute and convalescent COVID-19 specimens originated in the United States, Italy and Spain.

The CDR3 spans 16 residues. V gave up 3 bases and J gave up 1 base; unmatched junction bases: 8. Germline V gives CDR1 SGHRS, CDR2 YFSETQ. Some clones are missing from TCRdb's copy, which holds only in-frame ones; the method was immunoSEQ multiplex PCR. This sample carries more than 200,000 clones, 80% to 90% of them seen once, and the ten largest clones take 2.2%. Specimen: peripheral blood. The chain couples TRBV5-1 to TRBJ1-1, with 8 positions matching TRBD1. The source of this sequence is a woman between 45 and 60 years old with acute or convalescent COVID-19. DNA for the CDR3: TGCGCCAGCAGCTCAAGGACAGGGTTTGAGAACACTGAAGCTTTCTTT. Protein sequence: CASSSRTGFENTEAFF.